This T cell receptor beta chain was sequenced in a study of cytomegalovirus exposure and HLA in healthy donors. Study-wide results and limits: Altogether, 160 or so TCR beta chains were recorded as cytomegalovirus-associated.

In this sample, this clone turned up once. What it binds is not known. CDR1 and CDR2 (germline): MDHEN, SYDVKM. This CDR3 has 15 residues. V shed 1 base and J 6 bases; nucleotides not matched to a gene: 5. In the PCR, 60 Vbeta and 13 Jbeta primers were used. Using immunoSEQ multiplex PCR, the repertoire was profiled, and TCRdb retains in-frame clones only, with some absent. Of 150,000 to 250,000 clones detected, approximately 85% appear once; the ten largest clones hold 2% to 2.5%. Sequencing was carried out using PBMCs. This chain connects TRBV28 to TRBJ2-2, with 7 nucleotides matching TRBD2. The receptor comes from a woman aged 45 to 65 in good health and CMV-seronegative. For the CDR3, the DNA is TGTGCCAGCAGTTTATTGGCGGGAGAACCCGGGGAGCTGTTTTTT. This encodes CASSLLAGEPGELFF. The full variable domain, with the rest looked up from reference TRBV28 and TRBJ2-2, is DVKVTQSSRYLVKRTGEKVFLECVQDMDHENMFWYRQDPGLGLRLIYFSYDVKMKEKGDIPEGYSVSREKKERFSLILESASTNQTSMYLCASSLLAGEPGELFFGEGSRLTVL.